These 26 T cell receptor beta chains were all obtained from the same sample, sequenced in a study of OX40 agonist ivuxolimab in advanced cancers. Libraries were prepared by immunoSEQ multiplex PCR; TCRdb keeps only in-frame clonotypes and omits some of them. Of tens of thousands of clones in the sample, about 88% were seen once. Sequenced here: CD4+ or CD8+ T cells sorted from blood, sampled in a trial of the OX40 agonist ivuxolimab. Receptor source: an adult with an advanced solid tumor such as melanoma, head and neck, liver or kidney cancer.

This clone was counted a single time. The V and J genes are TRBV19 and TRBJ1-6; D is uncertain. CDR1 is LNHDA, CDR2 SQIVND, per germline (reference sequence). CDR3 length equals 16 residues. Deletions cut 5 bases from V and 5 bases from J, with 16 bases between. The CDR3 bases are TGTGCCAGTAGTTCTTCCCCTGGCAGGAATAATTCACCCCTCCACTTT. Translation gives CASSSSPGRNNSPLHF.

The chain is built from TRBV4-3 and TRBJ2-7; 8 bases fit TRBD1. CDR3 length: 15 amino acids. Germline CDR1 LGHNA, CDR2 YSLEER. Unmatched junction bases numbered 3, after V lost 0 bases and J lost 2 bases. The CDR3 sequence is CASSQEGRGPYEQYF. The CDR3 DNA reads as TGCGCCAGCAGCCAAGAAGGCAGGGGGCCCTACGAGCAGTACTTC.

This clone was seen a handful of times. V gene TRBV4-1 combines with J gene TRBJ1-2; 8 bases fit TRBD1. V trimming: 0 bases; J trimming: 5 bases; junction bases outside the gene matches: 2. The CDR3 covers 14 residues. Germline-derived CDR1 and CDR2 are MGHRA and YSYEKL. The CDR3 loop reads CASSQDTGGYGYTF. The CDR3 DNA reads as TGCGCCAGCAGCCAAGACACAGGGGGGTATGGCTACACCTTC.

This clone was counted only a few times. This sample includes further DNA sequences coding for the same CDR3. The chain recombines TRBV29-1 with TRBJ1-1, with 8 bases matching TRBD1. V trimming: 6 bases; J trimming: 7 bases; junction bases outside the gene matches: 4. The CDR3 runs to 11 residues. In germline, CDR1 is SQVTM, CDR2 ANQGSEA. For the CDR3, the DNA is TGCAGCGTAGGACAGGGCGGTGAAGCTTTCTTT. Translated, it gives CSVGQGGEAFF. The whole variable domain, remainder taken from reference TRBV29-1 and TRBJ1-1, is SAVISQKPSRDICQRGTSLTIQCQVDSQVTMMFWYRQQPGQSLTLIATANQGSEATYESGFVIDKFPISRPNLTFSTLTVSNMSPEDSSIYLCSVGQGGEAFFGQGTRLTVV.

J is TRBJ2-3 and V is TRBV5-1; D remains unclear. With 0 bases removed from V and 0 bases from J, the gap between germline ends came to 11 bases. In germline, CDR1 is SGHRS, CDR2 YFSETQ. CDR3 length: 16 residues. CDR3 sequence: CASSLAVQTSTDTQYF. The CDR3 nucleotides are TGCGCCAGCAGCTTGGCCGTACAGACTAGCACAGATACGCAGTATTTT.

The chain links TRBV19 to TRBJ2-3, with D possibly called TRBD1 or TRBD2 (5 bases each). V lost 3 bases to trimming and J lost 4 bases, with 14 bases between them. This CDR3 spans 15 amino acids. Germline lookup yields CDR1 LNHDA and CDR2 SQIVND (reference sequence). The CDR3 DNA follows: TGTGCCAGTAGTATCTCCGGGGCCCACTCAGATACGCAGTATTTT. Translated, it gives CASSISGAHSDTQYF.

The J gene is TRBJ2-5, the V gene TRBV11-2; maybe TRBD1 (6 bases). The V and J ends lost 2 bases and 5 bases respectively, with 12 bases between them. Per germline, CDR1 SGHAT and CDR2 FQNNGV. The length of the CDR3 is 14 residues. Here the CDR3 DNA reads TGTGCCAGCAGCTTAAACACAGGGCGGGAGACCCAGTACTTC. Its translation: CASSLNTGRETQYF. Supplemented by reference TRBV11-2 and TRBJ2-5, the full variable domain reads EAGVAQSPRYKIIEKRQSVAFWCNPISGHATLYWYQQILGQGPKLLIQFQNNGVVDDSQLPKDRFSAERLKGVDSTLKIQPAKLEDSAVYLCASSLNTGRETQYFGPGTRLLVL.

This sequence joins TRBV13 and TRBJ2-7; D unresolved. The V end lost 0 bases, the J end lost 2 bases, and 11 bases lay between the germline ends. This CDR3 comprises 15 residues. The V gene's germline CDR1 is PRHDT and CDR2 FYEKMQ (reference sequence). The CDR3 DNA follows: TGTGCCAGCAGCTTAGGGCGTGTGGTAACCTACGAGCAGTACTTC. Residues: CASSLGRVVTYEQYF.

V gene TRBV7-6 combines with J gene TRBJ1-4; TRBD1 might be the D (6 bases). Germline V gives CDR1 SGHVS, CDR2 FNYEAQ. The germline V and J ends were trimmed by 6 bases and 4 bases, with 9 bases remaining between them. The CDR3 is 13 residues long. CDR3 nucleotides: TGTGCCAGCAGAACAGGGCATAATGAAAAACTGTTTTTT. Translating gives CASRTGHNEKLFF.

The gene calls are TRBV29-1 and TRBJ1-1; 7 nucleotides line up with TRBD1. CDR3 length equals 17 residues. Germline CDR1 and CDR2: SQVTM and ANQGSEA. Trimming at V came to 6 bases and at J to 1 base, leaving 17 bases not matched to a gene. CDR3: CSVLPKYPTGPNTEAFF. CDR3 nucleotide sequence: TGCAGCGTCCTCCCCAAATACCCGACAGGGCCGAACACTGAAGCTTTCTTT.

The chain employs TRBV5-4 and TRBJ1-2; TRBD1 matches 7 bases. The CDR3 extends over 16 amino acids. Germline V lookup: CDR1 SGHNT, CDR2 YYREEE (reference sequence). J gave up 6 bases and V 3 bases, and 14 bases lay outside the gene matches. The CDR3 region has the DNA TGTGCCAGCAGCTCGGGAGGATGGGCAGGGGGTAATGGCTACACCTTC. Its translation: CASSSGGWAGGNGYTF.

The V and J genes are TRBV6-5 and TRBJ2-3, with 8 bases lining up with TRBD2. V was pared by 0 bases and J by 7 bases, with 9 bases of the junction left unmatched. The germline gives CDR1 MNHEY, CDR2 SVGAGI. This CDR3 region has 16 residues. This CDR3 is CASSYSLSGVSYTQYF. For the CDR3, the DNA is TGTGCCAGCAGTTACTCGCTTAGCGGGGTATCTTATACGCAGTATTTT.

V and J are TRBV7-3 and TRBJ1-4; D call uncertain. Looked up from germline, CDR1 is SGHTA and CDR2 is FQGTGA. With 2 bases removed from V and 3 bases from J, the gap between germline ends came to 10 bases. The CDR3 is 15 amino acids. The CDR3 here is CASSLAAVPNEKLFF. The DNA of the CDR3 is TGTGCCAGCAGCTTAGCGGCGGTGCCTAATGAAAAACTGTTTTTT.

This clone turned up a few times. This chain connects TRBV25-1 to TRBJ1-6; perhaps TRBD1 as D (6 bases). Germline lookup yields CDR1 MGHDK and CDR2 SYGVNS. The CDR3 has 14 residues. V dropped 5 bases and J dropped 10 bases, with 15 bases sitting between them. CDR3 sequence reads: CASSWGPGSSPLHF. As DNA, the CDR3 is TGTGCCAGCAGTTGGGGGCCGGGGTCATCACCCCTCCACTTT.

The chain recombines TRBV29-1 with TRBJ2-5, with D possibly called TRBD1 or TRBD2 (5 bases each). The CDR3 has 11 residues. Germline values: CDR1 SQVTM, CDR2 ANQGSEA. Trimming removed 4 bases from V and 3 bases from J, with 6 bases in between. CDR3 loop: CSVGGEETQYF. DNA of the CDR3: TGCAGCGTTGGAGGGGAAGAGACCCAGTACTTC.

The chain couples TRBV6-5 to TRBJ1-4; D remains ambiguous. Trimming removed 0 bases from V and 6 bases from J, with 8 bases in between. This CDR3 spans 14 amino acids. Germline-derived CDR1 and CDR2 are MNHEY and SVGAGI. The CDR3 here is CASSYSVGDEKLFF. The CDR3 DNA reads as TGTGCCAGCAGTTACTCGGTCGGGGATGAAAAACTGTTTTTT.

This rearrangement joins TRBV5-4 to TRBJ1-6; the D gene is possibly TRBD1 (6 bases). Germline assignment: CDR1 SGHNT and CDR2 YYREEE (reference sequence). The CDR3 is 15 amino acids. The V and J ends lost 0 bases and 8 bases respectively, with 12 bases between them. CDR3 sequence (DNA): TGTGCCAGCAGCTTGGGACAGGAGTCCTATTCACCCCTCCACTTT. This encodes CASSLGQESYSPLHF.

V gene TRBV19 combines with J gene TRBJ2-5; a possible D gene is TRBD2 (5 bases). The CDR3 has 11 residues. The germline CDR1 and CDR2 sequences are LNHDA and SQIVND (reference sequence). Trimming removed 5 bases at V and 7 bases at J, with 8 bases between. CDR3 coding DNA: TGTGCCAGTAGTGGTCGGGGGACCCAGTACTTC. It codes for CASSGRGTQYF.

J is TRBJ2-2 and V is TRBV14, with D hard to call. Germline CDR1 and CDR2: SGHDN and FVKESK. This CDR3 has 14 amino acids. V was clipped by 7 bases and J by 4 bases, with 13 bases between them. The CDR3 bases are TGTGCCAGCAAGTACACAGAAGGCACCGGGGAGCTGTTTTTT. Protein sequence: CASKYTEGTGELFF.

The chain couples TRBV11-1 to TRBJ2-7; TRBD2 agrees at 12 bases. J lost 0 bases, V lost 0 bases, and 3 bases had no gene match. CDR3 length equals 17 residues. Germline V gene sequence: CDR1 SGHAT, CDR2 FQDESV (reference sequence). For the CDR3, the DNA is TGTGCCAGCAGCTTAGCGAGGACTAGCGGGACCTCCTACGAGCAGTACTTC. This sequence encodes CASSLARTSGTSYEQYF.

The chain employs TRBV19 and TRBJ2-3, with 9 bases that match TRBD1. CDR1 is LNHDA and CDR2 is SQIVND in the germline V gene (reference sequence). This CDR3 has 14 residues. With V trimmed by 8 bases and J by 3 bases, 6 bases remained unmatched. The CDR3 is CASSGQGATDTQYF. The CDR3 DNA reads TGTGCCAGTTCGGGACAGGGAGCAACAGATACGCAGTATTTT.

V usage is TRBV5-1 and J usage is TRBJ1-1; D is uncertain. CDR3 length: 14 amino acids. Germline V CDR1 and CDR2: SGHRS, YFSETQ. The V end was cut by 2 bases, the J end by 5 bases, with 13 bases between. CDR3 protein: CASSFISSGTEAFF. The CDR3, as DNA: TGCGCCAGCAGCTTTATTTCCTCGGGGACTGAAGCTTTCTTT. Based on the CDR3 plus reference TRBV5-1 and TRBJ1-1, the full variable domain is KAGVTQTPRYLIKTRGQQVTLSCSPISGHRSVSWYQQTPGQGLQFLFEYFSETQRNKGNFPGRFSGRQFSNSRSEMNVSTLELGDSALYLCASSFISSGTEAFFGQGTRLTVV.

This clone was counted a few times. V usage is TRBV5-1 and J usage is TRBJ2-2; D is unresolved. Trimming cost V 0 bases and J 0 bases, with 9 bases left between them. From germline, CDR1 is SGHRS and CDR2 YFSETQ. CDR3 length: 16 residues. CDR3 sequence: CASSLEARANTGELFF. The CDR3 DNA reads TGCGCCAGCAGCTTGGAGGCTCGGGCGAACACCGGGGAGCTGTTTTTT.

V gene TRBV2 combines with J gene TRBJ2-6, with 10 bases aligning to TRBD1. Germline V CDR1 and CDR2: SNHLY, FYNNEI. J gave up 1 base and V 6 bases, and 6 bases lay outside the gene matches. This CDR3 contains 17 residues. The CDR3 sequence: CASRPGQGRSGANVLTF. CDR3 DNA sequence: TGTGCCAGCAGACCGGGACAGGGGAGGTCTGGGGCCAACGTCCTGACTTTC.

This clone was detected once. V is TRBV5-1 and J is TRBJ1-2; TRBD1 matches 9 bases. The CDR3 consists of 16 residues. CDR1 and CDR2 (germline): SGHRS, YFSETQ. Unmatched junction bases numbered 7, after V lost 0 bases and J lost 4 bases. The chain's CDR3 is CASSLDTTGGVYGYTF. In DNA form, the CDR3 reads TGCGCCAGCAGCTTGGACACCACAGGGGGCGTCTATGGCTACACCTTC.

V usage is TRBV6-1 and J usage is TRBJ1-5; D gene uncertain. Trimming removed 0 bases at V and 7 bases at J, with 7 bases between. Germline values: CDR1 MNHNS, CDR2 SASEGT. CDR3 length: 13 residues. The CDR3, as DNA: TGTGCCAGCAGTGAAGCGCAGGTCCAGCCCCAGCATTTT. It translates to CASSEAQVQPQHF.